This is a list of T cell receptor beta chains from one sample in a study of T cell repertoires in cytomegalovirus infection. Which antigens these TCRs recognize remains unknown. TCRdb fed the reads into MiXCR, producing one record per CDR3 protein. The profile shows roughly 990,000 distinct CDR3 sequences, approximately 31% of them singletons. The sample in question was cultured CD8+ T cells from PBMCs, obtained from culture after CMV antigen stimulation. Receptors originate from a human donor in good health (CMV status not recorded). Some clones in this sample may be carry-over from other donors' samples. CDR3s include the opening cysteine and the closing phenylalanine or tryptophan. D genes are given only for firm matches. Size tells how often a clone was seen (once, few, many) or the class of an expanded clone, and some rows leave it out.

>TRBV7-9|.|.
CASGGEATNEKLFF
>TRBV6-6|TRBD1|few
CASSFRGQPNYGYTF
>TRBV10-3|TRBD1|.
CAISESGGQGTYGYTF
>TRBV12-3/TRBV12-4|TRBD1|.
CVSTLTGRDSGNTIYF
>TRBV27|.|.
CASSPRTNSPLHF
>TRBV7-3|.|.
CVSSPPLAGTDTQYF
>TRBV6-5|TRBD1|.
CANSSGTVVDLGMEPQHF
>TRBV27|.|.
CASGEGRYEQYF
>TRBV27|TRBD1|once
CASSLRTGFTGETQYF
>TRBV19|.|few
CASSIRTNRVPQPQHF
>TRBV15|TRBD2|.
CATSRKPGGADSEQFF
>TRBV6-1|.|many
CASSEAAGAREQFF
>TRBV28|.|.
CASRPDSDSGNTIYF
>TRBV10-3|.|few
CAISRLGTLPRTYEQYF
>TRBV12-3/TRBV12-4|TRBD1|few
CASKSPGQFTEAFF
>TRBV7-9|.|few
CASIRSGNTIYF
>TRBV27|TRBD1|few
CASSPRTGGNYGYTF
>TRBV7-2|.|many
CASSISGGTNYNEQFF
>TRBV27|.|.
CASSPLGVGAYNEQFF
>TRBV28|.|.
CASSLAEQGPYQETQYF
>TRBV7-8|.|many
CASAKGSYEQYF
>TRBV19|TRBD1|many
CASSWDSSGANVLTF
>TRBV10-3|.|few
CAISPGTTYEQYF
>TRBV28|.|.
CASTKLRGADTQYF
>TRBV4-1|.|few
CASSQGPLDTEAFF
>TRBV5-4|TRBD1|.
CASSLGTGDSNYGYTF
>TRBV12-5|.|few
CASGLVEIGELFF
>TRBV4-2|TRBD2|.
CASSQGRMRGGPDTQYF
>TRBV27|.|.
CASSELGGPTEAFF
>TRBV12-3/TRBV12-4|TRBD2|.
CASNELAGGLNEQFF
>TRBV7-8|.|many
CASSKYHTDQPQHF
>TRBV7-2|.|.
CASSLAPQGPGNTIYF
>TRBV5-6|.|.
CASSLRGGGIF
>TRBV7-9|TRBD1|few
CASSSGQGDQPQHF
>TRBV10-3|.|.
CAISDEADTQYF
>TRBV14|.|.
CASASFSYYEQYF
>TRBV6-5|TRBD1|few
CANSYGQGASEQFF
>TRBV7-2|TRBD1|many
CASSLGTGFYQPQHF
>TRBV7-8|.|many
CASSLIGEDNSPLHF
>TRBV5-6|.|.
CASSFLPATTYNEQFF
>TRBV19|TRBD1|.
CASSRDSMALWNSPLHF
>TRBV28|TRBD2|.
CASRRTSGGQETQYF
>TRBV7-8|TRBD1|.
CASSLKSGTDNNSPLHF
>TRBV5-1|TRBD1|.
CASRPRQGLYNEQFF
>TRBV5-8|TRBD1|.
CASSWDRGFNQPQHF
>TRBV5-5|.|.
CASSVPGHLVEAFF
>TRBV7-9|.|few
CASSRSGDLNEQFF
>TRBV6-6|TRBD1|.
CASSYPRDREHRETQYF
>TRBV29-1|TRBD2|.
CSSVEAGYTYNEQFF
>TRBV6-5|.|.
CASSYSAGTTNNEQFF
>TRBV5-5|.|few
CASSSSKVREKLFF
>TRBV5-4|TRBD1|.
CASSSRQGFATNEKLFF
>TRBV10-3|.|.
CAISVGLPSEGEQFF
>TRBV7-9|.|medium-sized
CASSDTDRLAKNIQYF